The 10 T cell receptor beta chains below all came from one sample that was sequenced in a study of T cell responses to AZD1222 COVID-19 vaccine. Generated by immunoSEQ multiplex PCR, the TCRdb table keeps only in-frame clones and is missing some. The sample includes more than 35,000 clones, 83% of them seen just once. The sequencing here drew on peripheral blood, taken on day 0 of AZD1222 vaccination. The receptor source for this set is an adult in good health.

The J gene is TRBJ1-5, the V gene TRBV30, with no clear D. The ends were cut back, 0 bases at V and 6 bases at J, with 9 bases in the middle. CDR3 length equals 13 residues. The V gene's germline CDR1 is GTSNPN and CDR2 SVGIG (reference sequence). CDR3 protein: CAWSVRDTQPQHF. The CDR3 DNA is TGTGCCTGGAGTGTACGAGATACTCAGCCCCAGCATTTT. The full variable domain, in which reference TRBV30 and TRBJ1-5 provide the parts outside the CDR3, is SQTIHQWPATLVQPVGSPLSLECTVEGTSNPNLYWYRQAAGRGLQLLFYSVGIGQISSEVPQNLSASRPQDRQFILSSKKLLLSDSGFYLCAWSVRDTQPQHFGDGTRLSIL.

In nucleotides, the CDR3 is TGTGCCAGCAGCCAAGACCTGATAGTCCTGACTTTC. Its protein product is CASSQDLIVLTF. The V gene is TRBV3-1 (or the pseudogene TRBV3-2), the J gene TRBJ2-6; the D is unclear. Trimming left V 0 bases short and J 13 bases short, with 7 bases between. The germline CDR1 and CDR2 sequences are LGHDT and YNNKEL (reference sequence). The CDR3 has 12 residues.

The V and J genes are TRBV30 and TRBJ2-5; 7 bases align to TRBD1. CDR1 is GTSNPN and CDR2 is SVGIG in the germline V gene (reference sequence). The CDR3 has 13 amino acids. Trimming at V came to 2 bases and at J to 5 bases, leaving 5 bases not matched to a gene. The CDR3 coding sequence is TGTGCCTGGAGTTCTGACAGGGCCGAGACCCAGTACTTC. This gives the protein CAWSSDRAETQYF.

The chain links TRBV7-9 to TRBJ2-7; 7 nucleotides align to TRBD2. The CDR3 length is 14 residues. CDR1 and CDR2 (germline): SEHNR, FQNEAQ (reference sequence). V lost 5 bases and J lost 0; bases outside the gene matches: 4. The CDR3 spells CASSPRGSSYEQYF. Here the CDR3 DNA reads TGTGCCAGCAGCCCGCGGGGGAGCTCCTACGAGCAGTACTTC. The full variable domain, in which reference TRBV7-9 and TRBJ2-7 provide the parts outside the CDR3, is DTGVSQNPRHKITKRGQNVTFRCDPISEHNRLYWYRQTLGQGPEFLTYFQNEAQLEKSRLLSDRFSAERPKGSFSTLEIQRTEQGDSAMYLCASSPRGSSYEQYFGPGTRLTVT.

The rearrangement uses TRBV19 and TRBJ1-2; possibly TRBD1 for D (5 bases). Germline CDR1 is LNHDA and CDR2 is SQIVND (reference sequence). Deletions cut 5 bases from V and 5 bases from J, with 12 bases between. The CDR3 contains 13 residues. CDR3 coding DNA: TGTGCCAGTAGTGAGGGGACGCGGTATGGCTACACCTTC. As protein: CASSEGTRYGYTF. The full variable domain, with the rest looked up from reference TRBV19 and TRBJ1-2, is DGGITQSPKYLFRKEGQNVTLSCEQNLNHDAMYWYRQDPGQGLRLIYYSQIVNDFQKGDIAEGYSVSREKKESFPLTVTSAQKNPTAFYLCASSEGTRYGYTFGSGTRLTVV.

The chain is built from TRBV4-2 and TRBJ2-1, with D perhaps TRBD1 (6 bases). The CDR3 loop spans 16 amino acids. The germline V gene encodes CDR1 LGHNA and CDR2 YNFKEQ. V was shortened by 3 bases and J by 0 bases, with 12 bases between the two germline ends. The CDR3 nucleotides read TGTGCCAGCAGCCATTACGACAGGAGCTCCTACAATGAGCAGTTCTTC. This codes for CASSHYDRSSYNEQFF.

J is TRBJ2-7 and V is TRBV7-8; D is perhaps TRBD1 (9 bases). V was clipped by 5 bases and J by 0 bases, with 17 bases between them. CDR3 length: 16 amino acids. Germline lookup yields CDR1 SGHVS and CDR2 FQNEAQ. The CDR3 nucleotides are TGTGCCAGCAGCGGTGGGACAGGGACTAGCTCCTACGAGCAGTACTTC. This translates into CASSGGTGTSSYEQYF. Complete variable domain (other parts from reference TRBV7-8 and TRBJ2-7): GAGVSQSPRYKVAKRGQDVALRCDPISGHVSLFWYQQALGQGPEFLTYFQNEAQLDKSGLPSDRFFAERPEGSVSTLKIQRTQQEDSAVYLCASSGGTGTSSYEQYFGPGTRLTVT.

The DNA of the CDR3 is TGTGCCAGCGTGGTAGCGGGAGGACGGGATGAGCAGTTCTTC. Protein: CASVVAGGRDEQFF. The chain joins TRBV6-5 to TRBJ2-1; 10 positions agree with TRBD2. Germline V gene sequence: CDR1 MNHEY, CDR2 SVGAGI. The CDR3 covers 14 residues. Germline trimming cut 8 bases from V and 8 bases from J; bases unmatched to any gene: 9.

The table lists this clone with a count of one. The chain links TRBV15 to TRBJ1-2; 7 bases map to TRBD1. The trim removed 3 bases at V and 7 bases at J, leaving 11 bases unmatched. CDR3 length: 15 amino acids. Germline CDR1 LNHNV, CDR2 YYDKDF (reference sequence). CDR3 amino acids: CATSSPDRVGSGYTF. The CDR3 coding sequence is TGTGCCACCAGCAGCCCCGACAGGGTCGGGTCTGGCTACACCTTC.

This clone has just a few counts. The genes are TRBV9 and TRBJ2-7; 7 nucleotides align to TRBD1. Per germline, CDR1 SGDLS and CDR2 YYNGEE. The CDR3 has 14 amino acids. Trimming took 0 bases from V and 5 from J; bases not matched to a gene: 5. DNA for the CDR3: TGTGCCAGCAGCGTAGCTTACAGGGGCGACGAGCAGTACTTC. It specifies CASSVAYRGDEQYF.